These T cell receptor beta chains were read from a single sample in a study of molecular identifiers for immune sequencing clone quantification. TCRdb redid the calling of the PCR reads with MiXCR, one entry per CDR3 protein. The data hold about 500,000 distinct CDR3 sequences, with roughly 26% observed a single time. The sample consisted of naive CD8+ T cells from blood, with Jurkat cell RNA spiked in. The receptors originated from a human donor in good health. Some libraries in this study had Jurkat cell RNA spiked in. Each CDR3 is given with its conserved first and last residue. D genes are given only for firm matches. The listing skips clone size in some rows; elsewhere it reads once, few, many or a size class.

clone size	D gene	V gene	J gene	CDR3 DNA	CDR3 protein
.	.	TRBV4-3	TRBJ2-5	TGCGCCAGCAGCCAAGATCGAGGGTCAACCCAACGACAGTACTTC	CASSQDRGSTQRQYF
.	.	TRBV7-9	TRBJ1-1	TGTGCCAGCAGCTCGAACTTGAACACTGAAGCTTTCTTT	CASSSNLNTEAFF
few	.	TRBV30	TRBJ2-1	TGTGCCTGGAGTGACGGGGCCAATGAGCAGTTCTTC	CAWSDGANEQFF
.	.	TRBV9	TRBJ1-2	TGTGCCAGCAGCGTAGGTTTCTTGGGGACGGAAGCTAACTATGGCTACACCTTC	CASSVGFLGTEANYGYTF
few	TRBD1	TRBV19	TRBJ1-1	TGTGCCAGTAGTACCCGACAGGGAAACACTGAAGCTTTCTTT	CASSTRQGNTEAFF
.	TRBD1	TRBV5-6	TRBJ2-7	TGTGCCAGCAGCTCGCTAGCCAGGGGGTCGGACGAGCAGTACTTC	CASSSLARGSDEQYF
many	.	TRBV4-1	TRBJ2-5	TGCGCCAGCAGCCAAGTGGGGCAGCGAGAGACCCAGTACTTC	CASSQVGQRETQYF
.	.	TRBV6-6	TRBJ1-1	TGTGCCAGCAGCGAGACCCCCGGCAACACTGAAGCTTTCTTT	CASSETPGNTEAFF
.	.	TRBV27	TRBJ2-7	TGTGCCAGCAGTCCCCAAAGTGTTAGCGGAGGCCCTTACGAGCAGTACTTC	CASSPQSVSGGPYEQYF
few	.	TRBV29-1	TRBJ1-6	TGCAGCGTTGAAGGTAATACGGGGCCTTCGTTCCACTTT	CSVEGNTGPSFHF
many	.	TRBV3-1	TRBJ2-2	TGTGCCAGCAGCCAACATTATGGTCCGACCGGGGAGCTGTTTTTT	CASSQHYGPTGELFF
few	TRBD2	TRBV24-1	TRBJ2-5	TGTGCCACCAGTGAAGGACTAGGCGAGGGAGAGACCCAGTACTTC	CATSEGLGEGETQYF
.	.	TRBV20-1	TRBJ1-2	TGCAGCCCGGGGGATCCTAGCTACACCTTC	CSPGDPSYTF
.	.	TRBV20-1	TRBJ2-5	TGCAGTGCTTTAGACCTCGATTTGGAGACCCAGTACTTC	CSALDLDLETQYF
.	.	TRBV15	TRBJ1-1	TGTGCCACCAGCAGAGTGCCAGACACTGAAGCTTTCTTT	CATSRVPDTEAFF
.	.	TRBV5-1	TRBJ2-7	TGCGCCAGCAGCTTGAACGGGGGCGACTACGAGCAGTACTTC	CASSLNGGDYEQYF
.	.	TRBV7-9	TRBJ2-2	TGTGCCAGCAGCCAGGGACACTACACCGGGGAGCTGTTTTTT	CASSQGHYTGELFF
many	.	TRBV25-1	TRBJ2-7	TGTGCCAGCAGCAGGGACTTCTCCTACGAGCAGTACTTC	CASSRDFSYEQYF
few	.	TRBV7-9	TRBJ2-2	TGTGCCAGCAGCTCCTCCTTCTATGGGGAGGTTGAGAACACCGGGGAGCTGTTTTTT	CASSSSFYGEVENTGELFF
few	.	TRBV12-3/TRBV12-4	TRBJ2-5	TGTGCCAGCAGCGAAGGGGGTTCGAGGGAGACCCAGTACTTC	CASSEGGSRETQYF
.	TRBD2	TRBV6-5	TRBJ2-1	TGTGCCAGTACTAGCGGGGGGAGCAATGAGCAGTTCTTC	CASTSGGSNEQFF
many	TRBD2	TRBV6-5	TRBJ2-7	TGTGCCAGCAGTGCCACTAGCGGGGGGGCGTACGAGCAGTACTTC	CASSATSGGAYEQYF
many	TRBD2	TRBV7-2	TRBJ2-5	TGTGCCAGCAGTACTAGCGGGGGGGCCCAAGAGACCCAGTACTTC	CASSTSGGAQETQYF
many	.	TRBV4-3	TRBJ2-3	TGCGCCAGCAGCCAAGATGTACAGGGAACGGTAGATACGCAGTATTTT	CASSQDVQGTVDTQYF
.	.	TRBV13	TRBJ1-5	TGTGCCAGCAGCTTGGGGCAGGGACGAAATCAGCCCCAGCATTTT	CASSLGQGRNQPQHF
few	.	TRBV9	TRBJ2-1	TGTGCCAGCAGCCCCTCGGACCCCGGCAATGAGCAGTTCTTC	CASSPSDPGNEQFF
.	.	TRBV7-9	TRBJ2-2	TGTGCCAGCAGCTCACACCTGACAGAGAACACCGGGGAGCTGTTTTTT	CASSSHLTENTGELFF
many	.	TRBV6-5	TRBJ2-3	TGTGCCAGCACCAGAATAGCGGGCACAGATACGCAGTATTTT	CASTRIAGTDTQYF
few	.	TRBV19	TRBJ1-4	TGTGCCAGTAGTATTCGAGGTTTGGCAGTTAATGAAAAACTGTTTTTT	CASSIRGLAVNEKLFF
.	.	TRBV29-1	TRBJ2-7	TGCAGCGTTGAGGGGCAAGACTCCTACGAGCAGTACTTC	CSVEGQDSYEQYF
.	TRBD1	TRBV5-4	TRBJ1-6	TGTGCCAGCAGCGCTACAGGGGAGGTCACACCCCTCCACTTT	CASSATGEVTPLHF
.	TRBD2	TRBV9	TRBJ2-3	TGTGCCAGCGGCGAAGCGGGGGATAGCGCAGATACGCAGTATTTT	CASGEAGDSADTQYF
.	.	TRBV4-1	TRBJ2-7	TGCGCCAGCAGCCTAGTTCCTGGAACCGCCCACGAGCAGTACTTC	CASSLVPGTAHEQYF
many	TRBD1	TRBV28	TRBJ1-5	TGTGCCAGCAGACATTACCGGGACAGGGCATATCAGCCCCAGCATTTT	CASRHYRDRAYQPQHF
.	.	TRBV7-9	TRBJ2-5	TGTGCCAGCAGCCCGACCCTCACGGCCCGGGAGACCCAGTACTTC	CASSPTLTARETQYF
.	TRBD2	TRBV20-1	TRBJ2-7	TGTAGTGCAACGACTAGCGCAAGCTCCTACGAGCAGTACTTC	CSATTSASSYEQYF
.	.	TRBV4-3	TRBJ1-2	TGCGCCAGCAGCCAAGATCGCGCGTTTGCTTCCTATGGCTACACCTTC	CASSQDRAFASYGYTF
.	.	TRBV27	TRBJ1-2	TGTGCCAGCAGGCCCGGACATTCCTATGGCTACACCTTC	CASRPGHSYGYTF
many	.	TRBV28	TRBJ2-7	TGTGCCAGCAGTTTGGCCCGAGTAACCTACGAGCAGTACTTC	CASSLARVTYEQYF
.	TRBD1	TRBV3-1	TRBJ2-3	TGTGCCAGCAGCCCGCCTACGGGACAGGGGGCTATTGATACGCAGTATTTT	CASSPPTGQGAIDTQYF
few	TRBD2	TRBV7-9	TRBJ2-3	TGTGCCAGCAGCTTACCCCGGGGGGGCCTGCGAGCAGATACGCAGTATTTT	CASSLPRGGLRADTQYF
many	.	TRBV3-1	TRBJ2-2	TGTGCCAGCAGGGGATACGGGGCGAACACCGGGGAGCTGTTTTTT	CASRGYGANTGELFF
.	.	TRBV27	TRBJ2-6	TGTGCCAGCAGTTTAATCTCGCCCTCTGGGGCCAACGTCCTGACTTTC	CASSLISPSGANVLTF
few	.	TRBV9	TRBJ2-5	TGTGCCAGCAGCGCCATGGGCGGCCCAGAGACCCAGTACTTC	CASSAMGGPETQYF
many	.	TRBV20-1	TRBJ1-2	TGCAGTGCTAGACAGGGCGGACCGGAGTACTACTATGGCTACACCTTC	CSARQGGPEYYYGYTF
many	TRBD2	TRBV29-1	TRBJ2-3	TGCAGCGTTGTCCGGACTAGCGGGAAGACAGATACGCAGTATTTT	CSVVRTSGKTDTQYF
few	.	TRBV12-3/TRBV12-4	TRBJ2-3	TGTGCCAGCAGTCCGGAGAGCACAGATACGCAGTATTTT	CASSPESTDTQYF
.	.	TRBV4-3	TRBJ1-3	TGCGCCAGCAGCCAAGACGGGTCCGGGAACTCTGGAAACACCATATATTTT	CASSQDGSGNSGNTIYF